A single sample gave rise to the 13 T cell receptor beta chains below, sequenced in a study of T cell repertoires in cytomegalovirus infection. TCRdb passed the reads through MiXCR, listing each CDR3 protein once. The repertoire holds 350,000 to 550,000 distinct CDR3 sequences, with around 32% as singletons. Sequencing used PBMCs. These TCRs come from a human donor in good health (CMV status not recorded). Some clones in this sample may be carry-over from other donors' samples.

This clonotype was found once. CDR3 protein: CASSQGIWDTQYF. CDR3 in DNA: TGCGCCAGCAGCCAAGGGATCTGGGATACGCAGTATTTT. The chain carries TRBV4-3 and TRBJ2-3; no definite D call. The CDR3 extends over 13 amino acids. The germline gives CDR1 LGHNA, CDR2 YSLEER. V shed 1 base and J shed 6 bases, with 8 bases lying between them.

Points on this clonotype: A read error may be the cause here, since a much bigger clone is one base away. The chain combines TRBV6-1 with TRBJ1-1; D unresolved. This CDR3 has 14 residues. From germline, CDR1 is MNHNS and CDR2 SASEGT. The DNA of the CDR3 is TGTGCCAGCAGTGAACGGGTCCCGAACACTGAAGATTTCTTT. This encodes CASSERVPNTEDFF.

The chain employs TRBV7-4 and TRBJ2-7; D unclear. The V end was cut by 4 bases, the J end by 2 bases, with 12 bases between. The V gene's germline CDR1 is SGHVT and CDR2 SQSDAQ. The CDR3 sequence is 14 residues long. The CDR3 region is CASSSVLNAYEQYF. In DNA form, the CDR3 reads TGTGCCAGCAGCTCCGTCCTGAATGCCTACGAGCAGTACTTC.

This clonotype was found a few times. CDR3 in DNA: TGTGCCAGCAGCCCACGTTCGGGAGATGGCTACACCTTC. This codes for CASSPRSGDGYTF. This chain links TRBV7-3 with TRBJ1-2; D is ambiguous. CDR1 and CDR2 from the germline V gene are SGHTA and FQGTGA. Trimming removed 5 bases at V and 6 bases at J, with 13 bases between. This CDR3 contains 13 residues. The full variable domain, rest sourced from reference TRBV7-3 and TRBJ1-2, is GAGVSQTPSNKVTEKGKYVELRCDPISGHTALYWYRQSLGQGPEFLIYFQGTGAADDSGLPNDRFFAVRPEGSVSTLKIQRTERGDSAVYLCASSPRSGDGYTFGSGTRLTVV.

At least ten counts were recorded for this clonotype. The rearrangement uses TRBV7-9 and TRBJ2-7, with no clear D. CDR3 length equals 15 residues. Trimming stripped 1 base from V and 0 bases from J, with 10 bases between. Germline V lookup: CDR1 SEHNR, CDR2 FQNEAQ (reference sequence). CDR3 nucleotides: TGTGCCAGCAGCTTAGAGGCGCTGACCTCCTACGAGCAGTACTTC. Protein product: CASSLEALTSYEQYF.

The J gene is TRBJ2-5, the V gene TRBV20-1; 8 nucleotides line up with TRBD2. V lost 2 bases and J lost 1; bases outside the gene matches: 6. Germline V gene lookup returns CDR1 DFQATT and CDR2 SNEGSKA (reference sequence). CDR3 length: 15 residues. The CDR3 loop is CSARPAGDSQETQYF. The CDR3 bases are TGCAGTGCTAGACCAGCGGGGGACTCCCAAGAGACCCAGTACTTC.

This clonotype was observed a handful of times. This chain links TRBV12-3 or TRBV12-4 with TRBJ2-5; 13 positions agree with TRBD2. The CDR3 has 18 residues. Unmatched junction bases numbered 13, after V lost 2 bases and J lost 7 bases. The DNA of the CDR3 is TGTGCCAGCAGTTTACATCCGGGACTAGCGGGGCTGGGGGGGACCCAGTACTTC. Its protein is CASSLHPGLAGLGGTQYF.

This chain links TRBV15 with TRBJ1-2; perhaps TRBD1 as D (5 bases). Germline-derived CDR1 and CDR2 are LNHNV and YYDKDF (reference sequence). This CDR3 is built from 12 residues. V was cut by 8 bases and J by 6 bases, with 13 bases left in between. The CDR3 reads CATRRGSDGYTF. Here the CDR3 DNA reads TGTGCCACCCGGAGGGGCTCGGATGGCTACACCTTC.

This clonotype was counted many times. The chain links TRBV7-2 to TRBJ1-1, with 10 bases lining up with TRBD1. CDR1 is SGHTA and CDR2 is FQGNSA in the germline V gene. The trim removed 0 bases at V and 2 bases at J, leaving 6 bases unmatched. The CDR3 extends over 17 amino acids. The CDR3 loop is CASSLAGTGAPNTEAFF. In DNA form, the CDR3 reads TGTGCCAGCAGCTTAGCAGGGACAGGGGCCCCTAACACTGAAGCTTTCTTT.

The chain recombines TRBV28 with TRBJ2-1; 10 nucleotides agree with TRBD1. Unmatched junction bases numbered 4, after V lost 4 bases and J lost 10 bases. In germline, CDR1 is MDHEN, CDR2 SYDVKM. The CDR3 runs 13 residues. This CDR3 reads CASSSTGGWEQFF. CDR3 DNA sequence: TGTGCCAGCAGTTCGACAGGGGGCTGGGAGCAGTTCTTC.

V is TRBV10-2 and J is TRBJ1-1; 10 bases agree with TRBD1. Germline-derived CDR1 and CDR2 are WSHSY and SAAADI. The CDR3 covers 15 residues. V shed 3 bases and J 4 bases; nucleotides not matched to a gene: 5. CDR3: CASSEWDRGGTEAFF. DNA of the CDR3: TGCGCCAGCAGTGAATGGGACAGGGGCGGCACTGAAGCTTTCTTT.

The rearrangement links TRBV10-3 to TRBJ1-2, with 7 bases aligning to TRBD1. The CDR3 contains 14 residues. V lost 4 bases and J lost 4; bases outside the gene matches: 6. The germline V gene encodes CDR1 ENHRY and CDR2 SYGVKD. CDR3 region: CAISGDREVYGYTF. CDR3 nucleotide sequence: TGTGCCATCAGTGGTGACAGGGAGGTCTATGGCTACACCTTC.

The chain has TRBV12-3 or TRBV12-4 and TRBJ1-1, with D unresolved. V lost 2 bases, J lost 0 bases, and 10 bases lay in between. The CDR3 runs 15 residues. CDR3 DNA sequence: TGTGCCAGCAGTTTAATCCCGGGGATGAACACTGAAGCTTTCTTT. This translates into CASSLIPGMNTEAFF.